The rows below give T cell receptor beta chains drawn from one sample of a study of PD-L1 blockade in urothelial cancer. Some clones are missing from TCRdb's copy, which holds only in-frame ones; the method was immunoSEQ multiplex PCR. The data show 86,000 or so clones, more than 75% seen once. The sample here was PBMCs, taken around atezolizumab (anti-PD-L1) treatment. These receptors all stem from a man in his sixties with urothelial cancer. Both conserved end residues are trimmed from each CDR3. The D gene is left open where the match is weak.

V	J	D	CDR3
TRBV7-6	TRBJ2-1	TRBD2	ASSLAGGYRGNEQF
TRBV29-1	TRBJ1-2	-	SVEDRTNYGYT
TRBV11-1	TRBJ1-4	TRBD1	ASSRQGNHLEKLF
TRBV5-4	TRBJ2-3	-	ASSLATAADTQY
TRBV2	TRBJ2-5	-	ASSAAGTPQETQY
TRBV5-6	TRBJ1-4	TRBD1	ASSLVGQGNEKLF
TRBV7-2	TRBJ1-2	TRBD1	ASSTTGASDYGYT
TRBV5-1	TRBJ2-1	TRBD2	ASILAGGLGEQF
TRBV5-1	TRBJ1-2	-	ASSLDRVSGYT
TRBV18	TRBJ2-1	TRBD2	ASSRTSGRDEQF
TRBV4-2	TRBJ1-5	TRBD1	ASSPGGLRQYSNQPQH
TRBV19	TRBJ1-2	-	ASSQAWDYGYT
TRBV11-2	TRBJ2-7	TRBD1	ASSLVSRGLYEQY
TRBV9	TRBJ2-7	-	ASSEGPRGSYEQY
TRBV4-1	TRBJ1-2	-	ASSQDLPGWYGYT
TRBV18	TRBJ1-5	-	ASSWDFSNQPQH
TRBV18	TRBJ2-7	TRBD1	ASSPGQLSYEQY
TRBV6-6	TRBJ1-5	-	ASSGRENNQPQH
TRBV5-1	TRBJ2-5	TRBD2	ASSLGLAIETQY
TRBV18	TRBJ2-7	-	ASSGRVQWDYEQY
TRBV6-5	TRBJ1-1	-	ASSTTGFSEAF
TRBV9	TRBJ2-2	TRBD2	ASSVSRGGTGELF
TRBV5-1	TRBJ2-1	-	ASSLGQDNEQF
TRBV6-1	TRBJ2-1	TRBD2	ASSPGRGQF
TRBV9	TRBJ2-3	TRBD1	ASSVGQGALTDTQY
TRBV5-6	TRBJ2-6	-	ASSSDHSGANVLT
TRBV11-3	TRBJ1-2	-	ASSLSLRGANYGYT
TRBV6-1	TRBJ1-2	TRBD1	ASSPAGGYDGYT
TRBV19	TRBJ2-2	TRBD2	ASTQAGDATGELF
TRBV5-6	TRBJ1-2	-	ASSLSASNYGYT
TRBV9	TRBJ2-7	-	ASSARVGVRYEQY
TRBV30	TRBJ2-1	-	AWTPTAYNEQF
TRBV2	TRBJ2-7	TRBD2	ASTSGWDYEQY
TRBV30	TRBJ1-2	-	AWSPQRYGYT
TRBV5-8	TRBJ2-7	TRBD2	ASSILAGGDEQY
TRBV11-3	TRBJ1-5	-	ASSLGANQPQH
TRBV5-6	TRBJ1-1	-	ASSQSNTEAF
TRBV7-2	TRBJ1-5	-	ASSLSTDRRSAQH
TRBV5-8	TRBJ2-5	-	ASSLGLEPEETQY
TRBV7-2	TRBJ1-5	-	ASSPQPTQPQH
TRBV6-1	TRBJ1-3	TRBD1	ASSEKQGLGNTIY
TRBV7-9	TRBJ2-7	TRBD2	ASSSAGTTYGDEQY
TRBV29-1	TRBJ2-3	-	SVPESTDTQY
TRBV19	TRBJ2-1	TRBD1	ASSQIPGQGVNEQF
TRBV5-1	TRBJ2-1	TRBD2	ASSFGLAGGNEQF
TRBV27	TRBJ1-1	TRBD1	ASRNTGGRGAF
TRBV7-2	TRBJ2-7	TRBD2	ASSWRTSFPEQY
TRBV25-1	TRBJ1-2	-	ASSERGVGYT
TRBV19	TRBJ1-2	-	ASSVGQLGYYGYT
TRBV9	TRBJ2-5	TRBD1	ASSVMGQDQETQY
TRBV7-9	TRBJ2-3	-	ASSLLRNQRTDTQY